Sequencing of this T cell receptor (beta chain) was carried out in a study of shared clonotypes between healthy human individuals. For the study at large: Each donor contributed plates that comprised three CD4 naive, three CD4 memory, two CD8 naive and one CD8 memory.

This clone was seen only once. The test was conducted at deep level. Some clones are missing from TCRdb's copy, which holds only in-frame ones; the method was immunoSEQ multiplex PCR. The sample yields millions of clones, just over 90% seen once. Germline loops: CDR1 MNHEY, CDR2 SMNVEV (reference sequence). Unmatched junction bases numbered 0, after V lost 1 base and J lost 2 bases. The length of the CDR3 is 15 residues. The specimen sequenced was naive CD4+ T cells sorted from blood. The subset: CD45RA+ positively selected. The receptor's source is a man between 18 and 35 years old in good health. This chain uses TRBV27 with TRBJ2-5; 11 bases line up with TRBD1. Here the CDR3 reads CASSLWDRGQETQYF. The CDR3 region has the DNA TGTGCCAGCAGTTTATGGGACAGGGGGCAAGAGACCCAGTACTTC.